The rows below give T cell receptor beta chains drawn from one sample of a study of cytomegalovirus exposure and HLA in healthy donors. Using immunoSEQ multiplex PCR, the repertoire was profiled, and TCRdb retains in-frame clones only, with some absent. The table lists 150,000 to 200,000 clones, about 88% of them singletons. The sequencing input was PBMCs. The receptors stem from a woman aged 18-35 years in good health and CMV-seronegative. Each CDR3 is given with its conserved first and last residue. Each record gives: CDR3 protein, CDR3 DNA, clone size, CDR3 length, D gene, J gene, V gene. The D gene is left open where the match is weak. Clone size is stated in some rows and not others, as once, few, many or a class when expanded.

CASSSGGVETQYF | TGTGCCAGCTCATCCGGAGGGGTGGAGACCCAGTACTTC | NA | 13 | NA | TRBJ2-5 | TRBV18
CASSPPTRMVGTNEQFF | TGTGCCAGTAGTCCTCCGACTAGAATGGTTGGAACCAATGAGCAGTTCTTC | NA | 17 | NA | TRBJ2-1 | TRBV19
CASSRLGLVSPTDTQYF | TGCGCCAGCAGCCGTCTGGGACTAGTATCTCCAACAGATACGCAGTATTTT | NA | 17 | TRBD2 | TRBJ2-3 | TRBV4-1
CASSRDRDEQYF | TGTGCCAGCAGCCGGGACAGGGACGAGCAGTACTTC | NA | 12 | TRBD1 | TRBJ2-7 | TRBV5-6
CASSSRGPGANVLTF | TGTGCCAGCAGTTCCAGGGGGCCTGGGGCCAACGTCCTGACTTTC | few | 15 | TRBD1 | TRBJ2-6 | TRBV6-4
CASRATGWEPQHF | TGTGCCAGCAGGGCTACAGGTTGGGAGCCCCAGCATTTT | NA | 13 | NA | TRBJ1-5 | TRBV2
CASRNRVGGDTEAFF | TGTGCCAGCAGAAACAGGGTCGGGGGGGACACTGAAGCTTTCTTT | NA | 15 | NA | TRBJ1-1 | TRBV6-6
CASSSQLAGGPSNTGELFF | TGTGCCAGCAGCTCACAACTAGCGGGAGGGCCCTCGAACACCGGGGAGCTGTTTTTT | NA | 19 | TRBD2 | TRBJ2-2 | TRBV11-3
CASSLTSGYTGELFF | TGTGCCAGCAGCCTCACTAGCGGATACACCGGGGAGCTGTTTTTT | NA | 15 | TRBD2 | TRBJ2-2 | TRBV9
CASSSQGETQYF | TGTGCCAGCAGCTCACAGGGGGAGACCCAGTACTTC | NA | 12 | TRBD1 | TRBJ2-5 | TRBV9
CASSSTLAGPPLHF | TGTGCCAGCAGTTCGACACTAGCCGGTCCACCCCTCCACTTT | once | 14 | NA | TRBJ1-6 | TRBV6-6
CASSGGSVREQYF | TGTGCCAGCAGTGGCGGATCCGTTCGGGAGCAGTACTTC | NA | 13 | NA | TRBJ2-7 | TRBV7-8
CASSGGTAYGYTF | TGTGCCAGCAGTGGCGGGACAGCCTATGGCTACACCTTC | NA | 13 | TRBD1 | TRBJ1-2 | TRBV6-1
CASGATGGRETQYF | TGTGCCAGCGGGGCCACAGGGGGCAGGGAGACCCAGTACTTC | once | 14 | TRBD1 | TRBJ2-5 | TRBV2
CASSADRVIQYF | TGTGCCAGCAGTGCGGACAGGGTAATTCAGTACTTC | NA | 12 | TRBD1 | TRBJ2-4 | TRBV27
CASSSRPGGGPPRDTQYF | TGTGCCAGCAGCTCACGACCCGGGGGGGGGCCACCCCGGGATACGCAGTATTTT | NA | 18 | TRBD2 | TRBJ2-3 | TRBV5-6
CASSADRGNEKLFF | TGCGCCAGCAGCGCCGACAGGGGGAATGAAAAACTGTTTTTT | NA | 14 | TRBD1 | TRBJ1-4 | TRBV5-1
CASGANANTEAFF | TGTGCCAGCGGAGCAAACGCGAACACTGAAGCTTTCTTT | few | 13 | NA | TRBJ1-1 | TRBV28
CASSWVSGTQYF | TGTGCCAGCAGCTGGGTCTCGGGGACCCAGTACTTC | once | 12 | NA | TRBJ2-5 | TRBV5-4
CASSEQGFTDTQYF | TGTGCCAGCAGCGAACAGGGATTCACAGATACGCAGTATTTT | NA | 14 | NA | TRBJ2-3 | TRBV9
CASSGGGWETQYF | TGTGCCAGCAGCGGGGGGGGCTGGGAGACCCAGTACTTC | NA | 13 | TRBD2 | TRBJ2-5 | TRBV6-1
CASGQTYEQYF | TGTGCCAGCGGGCAGACCTACGAGCAGTACTTC | NA | 11 | NA | TRBJ2-7 | TRBV7-9
CASSFSSTSTDTQYF | TGTGCCAGCAGTTTCTCCTCCACTAGCACAGATACGCAGTATTTT | NA | 15 | NA | TRBJ2-3 | TRBV27
CASSFDRGMNTEAFF | TGCGCCAGCAGCTTCGACAGGGGAATGAACACTGAAGCTTTCTTT | NA | 15 | TRBD1 | TRBJ1-1 | TRBV5-1
CASSLASTGKDGYTF | TGCGCCAGCAGCTTGGCCTCAACAGGGAAAGATGGCTACACCTTC | NA | 15 | NA | TRBJ1-2 | TRBV5-1
CASSPDRVIFEAFF | TGCGCCAGCAGCCCCGACAGGGTCATATTTGAAGCTTTCTTT | few | 14 | TRBD1 | TRBJ1-1 | TRBV5-1
CASSYGTGTSSYNSPLHF | TGTGCCAGCAGTTATGGGACAGGGACCAGCTCCTATAATTCACCCCTCCACTTT | NA | 18 | TRBD1 | TRBJ1-6 | TRBV27
CASSPGTAYEQYF | TGTGCCAGCAGCCCCGGGACAGCATACGAGCAGTACTTC | NA | 13 | TRBD1 | TRBJ2-7 | TRBV5-8
CAISDGDPNTEAFF | TGTGCCATCAGTGACGGAGATCCGAACACTGAAGCTTTCTTT | NA | 14 | NA | TRBJ1-1 | TRBV10-3
CASRAGQGANAEAFF | TGTGCCAGCAGGGCCGGACAGGGTGCGAACGCTGAAGCTTTCTTT | NA | 15 | TRBD1 | TRBJ1-1 | TRBV6-1
CASTDPGGLNYGYTF | TGCGCCAGCACCGACCCAGGGGGGCTCAACTATGGCTACACCTTC | NA | 15 | TRBD1 | TRBJ1-2 | TRBV5-1
CASLEREIYNEQFF | TGTGCCAGCTTGGAGCGGGAGATCTACAATGAGCAGTTCTTC | NA | 14 | TRBD2 | TRBJ2-1 | TRBV6-5
CASSLKEVKETQYF | TGTGCCAGCAGCCTGAAAGAGGTAAAAGAGACCCAGTACTTC | NA | 14 | NA | TRBJ2-5 | TRBV5-4
CASSRGGTNEKLFF | TGTGCCAGCAGCAGGGGTGGCACTAATGAAAAACTGTTTTTT | NA | 14 | NA | TRBJ1-4 | TRBV27
CASSRGTELPQHF | TGTGCCAGCAGCCGCGGGACCGAACTGCCCCAGCATTTT | NA | 13 | NA | TRBJ1-5 | TRBV11-2
CASTQPGQGNTGELFF | TGTGCCAGCACCCAACCCGGACAGGGAAACACCGGGGAGCTGTTTTTT | NA | 16 | TRBD1 | TRBJ2-2 | TRBV6-6
CASSEDRRNTEAFF | TGTGCCAGCAGTGAGGACAGGAGGAACACTGAAGCTTTCTTT | NA | 14 | TRBD1 | TRBJ1-1 | TRBV2
CASSQGQFPGNQPQHF | TGTGCCAGCAGCCAAGGACAATTTCCGGGCAATCAGCCCCAGCATTTT | NA | 16 | NA | TRBJ1-5 | TRBV5-5
CASSPLILSNEKLFF | TGTGCCAGCAGTCCCTTAATCCTTTCTAATGAAAAACTGTTTTTT | once | 15 | NA | TRBJ1-4 | TRBV4-2
CAWEDMGGEGETQYF | TGTGCCTGGGAAGATATGGGGGGAGAAGGAGAGACCCAGTACTTC | NA | 15 | NA | TRBJ2-5 | TRBV30
CASSPLGKNSNQPQHF | TGTGCCAGCAGCCCTCTCGGGAAGAATAGCAATCAGCCCCAGCATTTT | NA | 16 | NA | TRBJ1-5 | TRBV7-8
CASSGTSGTQRYEQYF | TGTGCCAGCAGTGGGACTAGCGGGACCCAACGCTACGAGCAGTACTTC | NA | 16 | TRBD2 | TRBJ2-7 | TRBV28
CASSWTSPDTQYF | TGTGCCAGCAGTTGGACTAGTCCCGATACGCAGTATTTT | NA | 13 | TRBD2 | TRBJ2-3 | TRBV2
CASGGGGQPQHF | TGTGCCAGCGGGGGGGGAGGACAGCCCCAGCATTTT | NA | 12 | NA | TRBJ1-5 | TRBV6-1
CASSAYGQGGTEAFF | TGTGCCAGCAGCGCCTATGGACAGGGGGGCACTGAAGCTTTCTTT | NA | 15 | TRBD1 | TRBJ1-1 | TRBV11-1